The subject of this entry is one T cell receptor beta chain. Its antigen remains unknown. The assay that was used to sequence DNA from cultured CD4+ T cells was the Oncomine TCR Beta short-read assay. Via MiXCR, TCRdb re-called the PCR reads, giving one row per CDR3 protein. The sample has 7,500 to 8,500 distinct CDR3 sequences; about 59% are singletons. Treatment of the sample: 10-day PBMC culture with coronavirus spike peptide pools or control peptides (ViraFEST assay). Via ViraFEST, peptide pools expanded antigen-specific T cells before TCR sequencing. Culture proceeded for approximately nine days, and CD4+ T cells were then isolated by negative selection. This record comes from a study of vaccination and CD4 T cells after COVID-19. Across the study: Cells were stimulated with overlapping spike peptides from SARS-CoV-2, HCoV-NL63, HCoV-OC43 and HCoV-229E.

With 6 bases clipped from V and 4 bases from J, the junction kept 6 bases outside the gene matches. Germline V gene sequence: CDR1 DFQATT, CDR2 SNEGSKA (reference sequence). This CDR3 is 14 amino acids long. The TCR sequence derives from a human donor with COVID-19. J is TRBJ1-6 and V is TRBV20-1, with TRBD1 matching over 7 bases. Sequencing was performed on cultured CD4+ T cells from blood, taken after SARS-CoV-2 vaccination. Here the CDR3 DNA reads TGCAGTGCCCGGGGACAGATTTATAATTCACCCCTCCACTTT. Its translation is CSARGQIYNSPLHF.